This TCR beta chain was recovered during a study of T cell repertoires in cytomegalovirus infection (dated by TCRdb to the late 2010s). At the level of the whole study: The HLA type of each donor mattered for the analysis, because public TCR beta signatures pointed to carriage of CMV infection along with the matching HLA type.

The full study reports these points: The ex vivo response was dominated by HLA-C-restricted CMV-specific TCR beta clonotypes, which also provided the single most frequent clonotype in two of eight donors. Carriers of CMV infection plus the relevant HLA type were discriminated by the cumulative frequency of public TCR beta family members in the study cohort and in an independent approximately 350-donor cohort.

The CDR3 numbers 14 residues from cysteine through phenylalanine. CDR3 DNA only is kept here, 42 bases in frame from base 1. Between the V and J ends, shortened by 7 bases and 10 bases respectively, the junction contains 19 bases. CDR1 and CDR2, per the germline V gene, are MNHNS and SASEGT. This clonotype has ten or more counts. Its binding antigen is unknown. There are no base qualities to consult, and no much larger clone falls within one base. TCRdb records Illumina HiSeq 1500 as the sequencer. In-frame beta chains were kept once TCRdb had trimmed the public reads at Q25 with fastp and called clones with MiXCR. When rows share a CDR3 protein, they turn into one entry using the most common DNA and genes. The sample table records over 450,000 distinct CDR3 sequences; roughly 10% of these occur just once. The ten most abundant clones make up roughly 10% of the sample.

This TCR was recovered from a human donor in good health (CMV status not recorded). Some clones in this sample may be carry-over from other donors' samples. The rearranged chain carries TRBV6-1 and TRBJ2-2, with the D assignment possibly TRBD1 or TRBD2, given 5 matching bases for each. The sequencing sample was made of PBMCs. The CDR3 amino acid sequence is: CASTFTGTLEELFF. The DNA sequence follows: TGTGCCAGCACATTTACCGGGACCTTGGAGGAGCTGTTTTTT.